The entry that follows covers one T cell receptor beta chain sequence. The antigen is not known. Trimming removed 4 bases from V and 7 bases from J; junction bases left unmatched: 7. The CDR3 length is 13 residues. Per the germline V gene, CDR1 is MNHEY and CDR2 is SMNVEV (reference sequence). No ophthalmopathy progression within 18 months constituted stable Graves' hyperthyroidism. Used for diagnoses were clinical symptoms, serum thyroxine and TRAb, thyroid ultrasound and orbital computed tomography. The data were taken from a study of T cells in Graves' hyperthyroidism and ophthalmopathy. Findings of the study overall: Blood samples included most of the expanded thyroid clonotypes exceeding 0.001. Classification by a 13 V-J model distinguished ophthalmopathy from stable hyperthyroidism.

There were TCR beta CDR3 regions amplified from RNA transcripts. An initial round of RT-PCR targeting the TCR CDR3 relied on the HTBI primer set. MiXCR, run by TCRdb on the multiplex PCR reads, gives a single entry per CDR3 protein. The repertoire holds hundreds of thousands of distinct CDR3 sequences, with over 35% as singletons. The genes are TRBV27 and TRBJ2-7; 7 bases map to TRBD2. The TCR comes from a woman between 35 and 50 years old with Graves' hyperthyroidism. Sequenced material: blood. CDR3 in amino acids: CASSSYRAGEQYF. As DNA, the CDR3 is TGTGCCAGCAGTTCCTACCGAGCGGGAGAGCAGTACTTC.